The T cell receptor beta chain described here comes from a study of OX40 agonist ivuxolimab in advanced cancers. Study outcomes and limitations: In a subset of nonresponders, normalized T-cell clonal expansion was also low. Circulating CD4+ and CD8+ T cells showed clonal expansion by week 6 at 0.1 to 3.0 mg/kg.

As for this clone: What it recognizes is unknown.

Using immunoSEQ multiplex PCR, the repertoire was profiled, and TCRdb retains in-frame clones only, with some absent. The data show some 85,000 clones, about 88% seen once. From germline, CDR1 is MNHEY and CDR2 SVGAGI. This CDR3 comprises 14 residues. V lost 2 bases to trimming and J lost 2 bases; unmatched junction nucleotides: 3. This TCR came from an adult with an advanced solid tumor such as melanoma, head and neck, liver or kidney cancer. The rearrangement links TRBV6-5 to TRBJ2-7; TRBD2 matches 7 bases. Sequences were derived from CD4+ or CD8+ T cells sorted from blood, sampled in a trial of the OX40 agonist ivuxolimab. The CDR3 sequence is CASSYNRGAYEQYF. The CDR3 DNA follows: TGTGCCAGCAGTTACAACCGGGGGGCCTACGAGCAGTACTTC.